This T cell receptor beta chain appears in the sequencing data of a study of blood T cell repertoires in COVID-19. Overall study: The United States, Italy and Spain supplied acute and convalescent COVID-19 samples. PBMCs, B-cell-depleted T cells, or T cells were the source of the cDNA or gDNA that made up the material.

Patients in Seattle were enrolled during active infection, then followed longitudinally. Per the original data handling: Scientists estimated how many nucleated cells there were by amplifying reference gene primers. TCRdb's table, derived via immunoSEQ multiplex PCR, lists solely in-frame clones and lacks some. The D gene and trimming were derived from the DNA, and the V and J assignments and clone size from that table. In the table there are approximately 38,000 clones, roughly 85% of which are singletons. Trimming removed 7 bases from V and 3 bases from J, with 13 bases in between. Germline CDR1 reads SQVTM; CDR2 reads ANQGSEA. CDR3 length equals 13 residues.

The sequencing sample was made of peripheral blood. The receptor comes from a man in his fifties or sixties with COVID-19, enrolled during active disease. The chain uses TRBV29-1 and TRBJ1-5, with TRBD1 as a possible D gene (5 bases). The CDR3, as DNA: TGCAGCGCCGCGCTAGGGGTCAATCAGCCCCAGCATTTT. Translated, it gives CSAALGVNQPQHF.